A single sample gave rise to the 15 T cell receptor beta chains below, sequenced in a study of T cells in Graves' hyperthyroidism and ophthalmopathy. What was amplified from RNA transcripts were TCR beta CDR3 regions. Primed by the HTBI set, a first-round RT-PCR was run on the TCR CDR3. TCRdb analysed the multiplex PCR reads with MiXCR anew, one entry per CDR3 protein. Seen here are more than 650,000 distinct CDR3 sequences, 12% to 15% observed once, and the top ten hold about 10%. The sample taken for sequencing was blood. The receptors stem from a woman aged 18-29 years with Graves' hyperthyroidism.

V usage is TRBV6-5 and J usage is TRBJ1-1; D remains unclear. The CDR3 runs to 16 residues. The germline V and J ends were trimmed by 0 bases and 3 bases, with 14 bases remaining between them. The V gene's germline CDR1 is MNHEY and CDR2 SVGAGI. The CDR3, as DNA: TGTGCCAGCAGTTACTCGATGAGGGATAGGGACACTGAAGCTTTCTTT. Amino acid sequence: CASSYSMRDRDTEAFF.

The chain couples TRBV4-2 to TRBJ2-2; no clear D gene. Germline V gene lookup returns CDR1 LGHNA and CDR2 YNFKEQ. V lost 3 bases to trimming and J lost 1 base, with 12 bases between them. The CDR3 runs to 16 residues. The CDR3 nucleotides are TGTGCCAGCAGCCAGCGTTTGCGGAAGAACACCGGGGAGCTGTTTTTT. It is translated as CASSQRLRKNTGELFF.

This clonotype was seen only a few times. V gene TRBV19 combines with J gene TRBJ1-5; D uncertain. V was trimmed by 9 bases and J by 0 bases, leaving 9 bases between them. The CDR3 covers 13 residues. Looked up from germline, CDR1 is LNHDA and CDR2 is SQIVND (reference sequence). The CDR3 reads CASRWGSNQPQHF. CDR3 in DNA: TGTGCCAGCCGTTGGGGTAGCAATCAGCCCCAGCATTTT. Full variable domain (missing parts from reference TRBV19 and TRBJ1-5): DGGITQSPKYLFRKEGQNVTLSCEQNLNHDAMYWYRQDPGQGLRLIYYSQIVNDFQKGDIAEGYSVSREKKESFPLTVTSAQKNPTAFYLCASRWGSNQPQHFGDGTRLSIL.

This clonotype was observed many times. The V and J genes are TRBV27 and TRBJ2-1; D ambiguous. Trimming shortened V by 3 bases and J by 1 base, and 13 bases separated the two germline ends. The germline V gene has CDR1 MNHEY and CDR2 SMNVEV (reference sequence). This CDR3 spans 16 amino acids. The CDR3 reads CASSFSPGSSYNEQFF. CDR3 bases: TGTGCCAGCAGTTTCAGCCCCGGGTCGTCCTACAATGAGCAGTTCTTC.

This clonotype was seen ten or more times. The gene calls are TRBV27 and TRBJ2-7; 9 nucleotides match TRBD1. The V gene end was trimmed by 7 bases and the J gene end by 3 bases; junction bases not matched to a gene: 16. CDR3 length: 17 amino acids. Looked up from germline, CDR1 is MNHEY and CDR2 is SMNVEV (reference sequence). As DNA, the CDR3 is TGTGCCAGCAACCCCCATGGAGGACAGGGGCACCTCTACGAGCAGTACTTC. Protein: CASNPHGGQGHLYEQYF.

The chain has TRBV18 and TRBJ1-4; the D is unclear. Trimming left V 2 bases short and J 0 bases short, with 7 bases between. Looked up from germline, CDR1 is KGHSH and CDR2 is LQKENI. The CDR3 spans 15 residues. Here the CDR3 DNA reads TGTGCCAGCTCACCAAGAGGGCCAACTAATGAAAAACTGTTTTTT. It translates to CASSPRGPTNEKLFF.

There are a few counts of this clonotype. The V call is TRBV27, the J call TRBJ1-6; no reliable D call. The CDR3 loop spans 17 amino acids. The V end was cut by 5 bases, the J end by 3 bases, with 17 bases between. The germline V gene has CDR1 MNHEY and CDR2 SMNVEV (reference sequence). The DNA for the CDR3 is TGTGCCAGCAGTCCAAGACCGGTAAATCACTATAATTCACCCCTCCACTTT. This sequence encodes CASSPRPVNHYNSPLHF.

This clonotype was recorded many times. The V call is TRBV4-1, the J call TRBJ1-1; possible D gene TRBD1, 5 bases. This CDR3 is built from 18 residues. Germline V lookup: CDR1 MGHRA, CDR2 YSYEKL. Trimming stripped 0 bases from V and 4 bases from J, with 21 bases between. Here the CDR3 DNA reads TGCGCCAGCAGCCAAGACCCCTGGTGGCAGGGTGCGGGCACTGAAGCTTTCTTT. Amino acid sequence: CASSQDPWWQGAGTEAFF.

CDR3 amino acids: CASTDRGATNEKLFF. CDR3 coding DNA: TGTGCCAGTACGGACAGGGGAGCAACTAATGAAAAACTGTTTTTT. The chain has TRBV19 and TRBJ1-4; 9 nucleotides align to TRBD1. The CDR3 is 15 amino acids. The germline gives CDR1 LNHDA, CDR2 SQIVND (reference sequence). V gave up 7 bases and J gave up 0 bases; unmatched junction bases: 3.

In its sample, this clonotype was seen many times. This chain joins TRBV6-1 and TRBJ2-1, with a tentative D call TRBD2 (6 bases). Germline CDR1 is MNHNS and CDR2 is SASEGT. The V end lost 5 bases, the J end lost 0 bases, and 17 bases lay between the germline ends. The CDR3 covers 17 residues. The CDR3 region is CASSSQGGGSSYNEQFF. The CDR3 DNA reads TGTGCCAGCAGTTCCCAAGGTGGGGGGAGCTCCTACAATGAGCAGTTCTTC.

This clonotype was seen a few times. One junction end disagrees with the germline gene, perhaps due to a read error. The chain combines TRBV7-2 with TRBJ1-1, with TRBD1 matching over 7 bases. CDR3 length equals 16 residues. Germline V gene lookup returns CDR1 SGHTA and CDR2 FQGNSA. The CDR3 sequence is CASSLPGGWVNTEALF. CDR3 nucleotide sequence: TGTGCCAGCAGCTTACCAGGGGGATGGGTGAACACTGAAGCTCTCTTT. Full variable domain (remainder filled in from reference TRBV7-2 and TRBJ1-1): GAGVSQSPSNKVTEKGKDVELRCDPISGHTALYWYRQSLGQGLEFLIYFQGNSAPDKSGLPSDRFSAERTGGSVSTLTIQRTQQEDSAVYLCASSLPGGWVNTEALFGQGTRLTVV.

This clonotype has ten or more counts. CDR3 in amino acids: CASSHSMLERGYTF. DNA of the CDR3: TGTGCCAGCAGCCACAGCATGCTTGAGCGCGGCTACACCTTC. The rearrangement joins TRBV12-3 or TRBV12-4 to TRBJ1-2; D call uncertain. V was trimmed by 6 bases and J by 8 bases, leaving 19 bases between them. This CDR3 has 14 residues.

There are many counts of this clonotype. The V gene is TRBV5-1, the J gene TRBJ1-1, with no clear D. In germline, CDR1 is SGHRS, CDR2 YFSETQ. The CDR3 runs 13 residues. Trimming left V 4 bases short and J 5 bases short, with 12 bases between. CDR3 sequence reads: CASSAIDITEAFF. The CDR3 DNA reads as TGCGCCAGCAGCGCGATTGACATAACTGAAGCTTTCTTT. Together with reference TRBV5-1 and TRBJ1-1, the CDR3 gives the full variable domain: KAGVTQTPRYLIKTRGQQVTLSCSPISGHRSVSWYQQTPGQGLQFLFEYFSETQRNKGNFPGRFSGRQFSNSRSEMNVSTLELGDSALYLCASSAIDITEAFFGQGTRLTVV.

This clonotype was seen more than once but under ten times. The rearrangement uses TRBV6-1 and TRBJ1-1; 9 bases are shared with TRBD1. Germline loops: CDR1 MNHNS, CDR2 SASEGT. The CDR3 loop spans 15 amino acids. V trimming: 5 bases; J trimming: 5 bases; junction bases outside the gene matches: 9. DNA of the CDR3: TGTGCCAGCAGTAGCCACAGGGGGCGGGGGACTGAAGCTTTCTTT. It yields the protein CASSSHRGRGTEAFF.

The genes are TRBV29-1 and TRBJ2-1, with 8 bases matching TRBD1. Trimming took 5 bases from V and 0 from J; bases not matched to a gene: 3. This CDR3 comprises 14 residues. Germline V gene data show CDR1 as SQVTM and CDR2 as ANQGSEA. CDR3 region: CSVNRGSSYNEQFF. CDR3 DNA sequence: TGCAGCGTTAACAGGGGGAGCTCCTACAATGAGCAGTTCTTC.